This TCR beta chain was found in a study of blood T cell repertoires in COVID-19. Original handling: Amplification with reference gene primers provided the estimates of nucleated cell counts. The assay was immunoSEQ multiplex PCR, and TCRdb's table has in-frame clones only and misses some. V, J and clone size reflect that table, while D and trimming were determined from the DNA. Seen here are about 370,000 clones, 70% to 90% observed once, and the top ten hold about 9.4%. This CDR3 region has 15 residues. Deletions cut 0 bases from V and 1 base from J, with 8 bases between. CDR1 and CDR2 (germline): SGHRS, YFSETQ.

The sample was peripheral blood. This TCR came from a woman aged 30 to 39 with COVID-19, enrolled during active disease. The chain uses TRBV5-1 and TRBJ2-1; D is perhaps TRBD2 (5 bases). The CDR3 DNA follows: TGCGCCAGCAGCTTGGTGGGAGTATCCTACAATGAGCAGTTCTTC. It encodes CASSLVGVSYNEQFF.